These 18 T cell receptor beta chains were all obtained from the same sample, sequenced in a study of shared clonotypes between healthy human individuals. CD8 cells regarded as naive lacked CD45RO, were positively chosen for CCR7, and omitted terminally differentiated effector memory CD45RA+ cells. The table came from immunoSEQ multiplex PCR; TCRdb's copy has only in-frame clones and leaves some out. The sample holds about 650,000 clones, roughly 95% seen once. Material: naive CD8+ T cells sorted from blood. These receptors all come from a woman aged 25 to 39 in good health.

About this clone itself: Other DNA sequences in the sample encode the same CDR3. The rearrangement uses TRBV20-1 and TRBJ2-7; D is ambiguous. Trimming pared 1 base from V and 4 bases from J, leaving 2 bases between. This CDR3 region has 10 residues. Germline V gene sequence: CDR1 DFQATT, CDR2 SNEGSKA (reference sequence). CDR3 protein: CSARGYEQYF. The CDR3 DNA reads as TGCAGTGCTAGAGGGTACGAGCAGTACTTC.

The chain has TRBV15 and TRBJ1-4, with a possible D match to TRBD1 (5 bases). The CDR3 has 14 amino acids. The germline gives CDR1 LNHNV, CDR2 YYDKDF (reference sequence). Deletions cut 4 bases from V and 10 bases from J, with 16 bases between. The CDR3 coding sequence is TGTGCCACCAGCAAAGATGGGGGGAATCGAAAACTGTTTTTT. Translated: CATSKDGGNRKLFF. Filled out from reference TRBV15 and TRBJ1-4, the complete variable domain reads DAMVIQNPRYQVTQFGKPVTLSCSQTLNHNVMYWYQQKSSQAPKLLFHYYDKDFNNEADTPDNFQSRRPNTSFCFLDIRSPGLGDTAMYLCATSKDGGNRKLFFGSGTQLSVL.

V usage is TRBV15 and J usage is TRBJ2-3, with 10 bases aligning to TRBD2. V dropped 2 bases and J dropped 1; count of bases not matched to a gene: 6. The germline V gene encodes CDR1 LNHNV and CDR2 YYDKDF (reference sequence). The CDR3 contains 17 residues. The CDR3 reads CATSRLAGATGTDTQYF. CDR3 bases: TGTGCCACCAGCAGACTAGCGGGGGCAACAGGCACAGATACGCAGTATTTT.

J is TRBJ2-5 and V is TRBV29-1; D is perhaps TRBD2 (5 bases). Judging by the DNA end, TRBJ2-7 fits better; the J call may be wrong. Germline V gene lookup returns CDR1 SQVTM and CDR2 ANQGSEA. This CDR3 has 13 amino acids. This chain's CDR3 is CSVGTGISYEQYF. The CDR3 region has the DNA TGCAGCGTTGGGACCGGGATTTCCTACGAGCAGTACTTC.

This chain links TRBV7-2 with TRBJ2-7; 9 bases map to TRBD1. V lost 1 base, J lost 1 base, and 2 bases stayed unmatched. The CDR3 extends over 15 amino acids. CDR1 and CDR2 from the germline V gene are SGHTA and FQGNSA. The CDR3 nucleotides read TGTGCCAGCAGCTTAGGGGGGACAGGGTCCTACGAGCAGTACTTC. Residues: CASSLGGTGSYEQYF.

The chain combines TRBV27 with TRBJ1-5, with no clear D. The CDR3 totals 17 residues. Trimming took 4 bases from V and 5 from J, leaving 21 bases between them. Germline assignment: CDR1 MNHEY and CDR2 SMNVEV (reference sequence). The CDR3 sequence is CASSSSPAEFGHQPQHF. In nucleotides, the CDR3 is TGTGCCAGCAGTTCGTCCCCGGCCGAATTTGGGCATCAGCCCCAGCATTTT.

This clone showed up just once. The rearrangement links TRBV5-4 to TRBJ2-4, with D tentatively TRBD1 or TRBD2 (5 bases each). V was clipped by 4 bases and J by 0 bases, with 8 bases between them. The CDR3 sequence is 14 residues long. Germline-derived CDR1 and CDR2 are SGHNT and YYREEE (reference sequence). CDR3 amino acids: CASSIGTAKNIQYF. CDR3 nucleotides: TGTGCCAGCAGCATAGGGACAGCCAAAAACATTCAGTACTTC.

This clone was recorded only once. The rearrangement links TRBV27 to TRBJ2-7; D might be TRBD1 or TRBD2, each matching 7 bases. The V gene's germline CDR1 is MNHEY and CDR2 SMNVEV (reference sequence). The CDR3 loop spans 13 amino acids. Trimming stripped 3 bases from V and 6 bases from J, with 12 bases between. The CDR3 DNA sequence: TGTGCCAGCAGTTTTTCCAGGGGGGGCGAGCAGTACTTC. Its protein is CASSFSRGGEQYF.

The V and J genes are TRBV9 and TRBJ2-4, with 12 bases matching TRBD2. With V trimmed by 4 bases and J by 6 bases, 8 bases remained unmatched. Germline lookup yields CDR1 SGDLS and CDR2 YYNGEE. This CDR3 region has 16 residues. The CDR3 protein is CASSNNLAGGGNIQYF. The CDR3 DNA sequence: TGTGCCAGCAGCAACAACCTAGCGGGAGGGGGAAACATTCAGTACTTC.

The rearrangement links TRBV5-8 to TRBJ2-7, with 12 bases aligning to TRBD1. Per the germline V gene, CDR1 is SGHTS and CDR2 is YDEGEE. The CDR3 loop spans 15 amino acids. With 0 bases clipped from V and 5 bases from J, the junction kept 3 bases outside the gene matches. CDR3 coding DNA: TGTGCCAGCAGCTTGGAGGGACAGGGGGCTAACGAGCAGTACTTC. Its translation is CASSLEGQGANEQYF.

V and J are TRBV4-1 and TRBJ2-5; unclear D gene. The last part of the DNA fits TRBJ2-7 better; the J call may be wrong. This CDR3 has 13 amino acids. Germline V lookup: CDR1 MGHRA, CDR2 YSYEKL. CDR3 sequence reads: CASSQFHGYEQYF. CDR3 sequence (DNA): TGCGCCAGCAGCCAGTTCCACGGCTACGAGCAGTACTTC.

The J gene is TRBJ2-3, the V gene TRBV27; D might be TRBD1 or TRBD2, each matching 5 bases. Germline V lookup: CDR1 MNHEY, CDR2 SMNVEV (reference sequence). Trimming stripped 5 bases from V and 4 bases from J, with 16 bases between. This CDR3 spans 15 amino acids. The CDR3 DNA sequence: TGTGCCAGCAGTAGGACTGCCCCAGGGCCAGATACGCAGTATTTT. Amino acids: CASSRTAPGPDTQYF.

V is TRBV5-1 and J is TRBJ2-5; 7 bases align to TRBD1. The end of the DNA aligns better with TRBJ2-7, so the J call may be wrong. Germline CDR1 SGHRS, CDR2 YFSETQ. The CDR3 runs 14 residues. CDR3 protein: CASSLEQGIGEQYF. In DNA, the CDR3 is TGCGCCAGCAGCTTGGAACAGGGGATAGGCGAGCAGTACTTC.

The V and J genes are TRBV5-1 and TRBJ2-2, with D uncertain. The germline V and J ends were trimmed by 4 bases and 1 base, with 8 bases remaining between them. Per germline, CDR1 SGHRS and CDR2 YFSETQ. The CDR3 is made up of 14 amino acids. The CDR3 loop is CASSGVMNTGELFF. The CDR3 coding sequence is TGCGCCAGCAGCGGAGTTATGAACACCGGGGAGCTGTTTTTT.

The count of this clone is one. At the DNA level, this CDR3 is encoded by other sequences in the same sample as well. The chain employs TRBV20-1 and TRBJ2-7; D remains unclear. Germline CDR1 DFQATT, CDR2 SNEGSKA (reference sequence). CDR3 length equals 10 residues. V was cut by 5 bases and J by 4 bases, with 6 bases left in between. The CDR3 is CSALEYEQYF. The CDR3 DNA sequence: TGCAGTGCTCTAGAGTACGAGCAGTACTTC.

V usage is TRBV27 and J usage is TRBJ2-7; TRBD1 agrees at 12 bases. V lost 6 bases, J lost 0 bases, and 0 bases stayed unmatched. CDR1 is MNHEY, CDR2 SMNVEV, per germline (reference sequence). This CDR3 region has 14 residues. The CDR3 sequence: CASRGQGASYEQYF. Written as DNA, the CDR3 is TGTGCCAGCAGGGGACAGGGGGCCTCCTACGAGCAGTACTTC.

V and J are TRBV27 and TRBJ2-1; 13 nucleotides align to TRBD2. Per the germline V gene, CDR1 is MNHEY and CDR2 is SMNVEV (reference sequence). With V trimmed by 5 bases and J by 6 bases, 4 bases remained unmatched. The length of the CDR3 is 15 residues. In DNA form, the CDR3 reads TGTGCCAGCAGTACCGGGACTAGCGGGACCAATGAGCAGTTCTTC. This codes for CASSTGTSGTNEQFF.

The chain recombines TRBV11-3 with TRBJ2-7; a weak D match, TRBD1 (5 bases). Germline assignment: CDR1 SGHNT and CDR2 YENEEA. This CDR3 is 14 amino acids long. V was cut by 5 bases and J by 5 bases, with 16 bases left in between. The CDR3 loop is CASSPPMTVDEQYF. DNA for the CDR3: TGTGCCAGCAGCCCCCCCATGACAGTGGACGAGCAGTACTTC.